Listed below are T cell receptor beta chains from one sample, sequenced in a study of memory CD4+ T cells and cytomegalovirus serostatus. Data came from immunoSEQ multiplex PCR; TCRdb stores just in-frame clones and leaves some out. The table lists 61,000 or so clones, over 70% of them singletons. Sequencing used memory CD4+ T cells from blood. These receptor sequences come from an adult in good health and CMV-seronegative. Some clones in this sample may be carry-over from other donors' samples. Each CDR3 is given with its conserved first and last residue. The order of the fields is clone size, J gene, D gene, V gene, CDR3 protein, CDR3 DNA. A D gene is named only where the DNA matches it firmly. Some rows have no size entry. The others give once, few or many, or a class for an expanded clone.

- | TRBJ2-7 | - | TRBV30 | CAWSVRWQDRGRKTSYEQYF | TGTGCCTGGAGTGTACGGTGGCAAGACCGGGGGCGAAAAACATCCTACGAGCAGTACTTC
once | TRBJ1-1 | TRBD1 | TRBV6-5 | CASSYRGTGGATEAFF | TGTGCCAGCAGTTATCGCGGGACAGGAGGGGCCACTGAAGCTTTCTTT
once | TRBJ1-5 | TRBD1 | TRBV18 | CASSTNQGGNQPQHF | TGTGCCAGCTCGACCAACCAGGGGGGCAATCAGCCCCAGCATTTT
- | TRBJ1-5 | - | TRBV5-6 | CASSLFGGLINQPQHF | TGTGCCAGCAGCTTATTCGGGGGACTCATCAATCAGCCCCAGCATTTT
few | TRBJ2-7 | - | TRBV28 | CASSSQQGRSYEQYF | TGTGCCAGCAGTTCCCAACAGGGCAGGTCCTACGAGCAGTACTTC
- | TRBJ2-1 | - | TRBV18 | CASSPVMFGEQFF | TGTGCCAGCTCACCAGTAATGTTCGGTGAGCAGTTCTTC
once | TRBJ2-6 | - | TRBV5-8 | CASSLRGAGANVLTF | TGTGCCAGCAGCTTGAGGGGGGCTGGGGCCAACGTCCTGACTTTC
- | TRBJ2-1 | TRBD2 | TRBV9 | CASSVDPSGDNEQFF | TGTGCCAGCAGCGTAGATCCTAGCGGGGACAATGAGCAGTTCTTC
- | TRBJ2-1 | TRBD2 | TRBV6-1 | CASSEKRGAYNVQFF | TGTGCCAGCAGTGAAAAGCGGGGGGCATACAATGTGCAGTTCTTC
- | TRBJ1-4 | - | TRBV5-1 | CASSQDFSSPNEKLFF | TGCGCCAGCAGCCAGGACTTTTCGTCGCCTAATGAAAAACTGTTTTTT
- | TRBJ1-2 | - | TRBV7-2 | CASSPMGSVNYGYTF | TGTGCCAGCAGCCCGATGGGGTCTGTTAACTATGGCTACACCTTC
- | TRBJ2-2 | TRBD1 | TRBV7-2 | CASSRRTGALNTGELFF | TGTGCCAGCAGCCGCAGGACAGGGGCCCTGAACACCGGGGAGCTGTTTTTT
- | TRBJ2-2 | - | TRBV10-3 | CAISVGGPTGELFF | TGTGCCATCAGTGTTGGGGGTCCCACCGGGGAGCTGTTTTTT
- | TRBJ2-3 | - | TRBV10-2 | CASRKAGTDTQYF | TGCGCCAGCAGAAAAGCGGGCACAGATACGCAGTATTTT
once | TRBJ1-4 | - | TRBV2 | CASSVWYEKLFF | TGTGCCAGCAGTGTTTGGTATGAAAAACTGTTTTTT
few | TRBJ2-2 | - | TRBV19 | CASRTRLPLPGELFF | TGTGCCAGTAGGACGAGACTCCCCCTACCCGGGGAGCTGTTTTTT
once | TRBJ2-7 | - | TRBV6-5 | CASRPPGTYEQYF | TGTGCCAGCAGACCCCCTGGGACTTACGAGCAGTACTTC
- | TRBJ1-1 | - | TRBV5-4 | CASSLSRGTLGEAFF | TGTGCCAGCAGCTTAAGCCGAGGGACCCTGGGAGAAGCTTTCTTT
few | TRBJ2-7 | TRBD2 | TRBV7-3 | CASSGRTSGVSYEQYF | TGTGCCAGCAGCGGACGGACTAGCGGGGTCTCCTACGAGCAGTACTTC
- | TRBJ2-7 | - | TRBV30 | CAWSVREGEQYF | TGTGCCTGGAGTGTACGCGAAGGAGAGCAGTACTTC
- | TRBJ1-4 | TRBD1 | TRBV19 | CASRKTGGDEKLFF | TGTGCCAGTAGGAAAACAGGGGGCGATGAAAAACTGTTTTTT
- | TRBJ1-2 | - | TRBV18 | CASSPTAGEGGYTF | TGTGCCAGCTCACCAACGGCAGGGGAGGGAGGCTACACCTTC
- | TRBJ2-1 | TRBD1 | TRBV7-3 | CASSLGQGGNEQFF | TGTGCCAGCAGCTTGGGACAGGGGGGCAATGAGCAGTTCTTC
- | TRBJ1-2 | TRBD1 | TRBV7-9 | CASSLQGTGGYTF | TGTGCCAGCAGCCTACAGGGGACGGGTGGCTACACCTTC
- | TRBJ2-3 | TRBD2 | TRBV28 | CASSLSRAGSIWQYF | TGTGCCAGCAGTTTAAGTCGAGCGGGATCCATCTGGCAGTATTTT
- | TRBJ2-7 | - | TRBV28 | CASSPRLVEQYF | TGTGCCAGCAGTCCCAGGTTGGTTGAGCAGTACTTC
- | TRBJ1-2 | - | TRBV9 | CASSVEGRGTYGYTF | TGTGCCAGCAGCGTAGAGGGCAGGGGCACCTATGGCTACACCTTC
- | TRBJ2-5 | TRBD2 | TRBV6-1 | CASIRSGSLETQYF | TGTGCCAGCATACGTAGCGGGAGTCTAGAGACCCAGTACTTC
once | TRBJ1-6 | - | TRBV28 | CASSLTYGLESPLHF | TGTGCCAGCAGTTTAACGTACGGGTTAGAGTCACCCCTCCACTTT
- | TRBJ2-3 | - | TRBV2 | CASSSPASTDTQYF | TGTGCCAGCAGCAGCCCGGCTAGCACAGATACGCAGTATTTT
- | TRBJ2-6 | - | TRBV9 | CASSPRTVLWAGANVLTF | TGTGCCAGCAGCCCTCGGACAGTTCTATGGGCTGGGGCCAACGTCCTGACTTTC
- | TRBJ1-2 | TRBD1 | TRBV5-1 | CASSSLGGTGVGGYTF | TGCGCCAGCAGCTCCTTAGGTGGGACAGGGGTCGGCGGCTACACCTTC
- | TRBJ1-2 | - | TRBV28 | CASSLDDSLGYTF | TGTGCCAGCAGTTTAGACGACAGTTTGGGCTACACCTTC
- | TRBJ1-1 | - | TRBV2 | CASSEGHYTEAFF | TGTGCCAGCAGTGAGGGACACTACACTGAAGCTTTCTTT
few | TRBJ1-5 | TRBD1 | TRBV9 | CASSVGGQGGQPQHF | TGTGCCAGCAGCGTGGGGGGACAGGGTGGACAGCCCCAGCATTTT
- | TRBJ1-2 | TRBD1 | TRBV5-1 | CASRDREFYGYTF | TGCGCCAGCAGGGACAGGGAATTCTATGGCTACACCTTC
- | TRBJ1-2 | - | TRBV30 | CAWSGEGHGYTF | TGTGCCTGGAGTGGTGAGGGTCACGGCTACACCTTC
- | TRBJ2-7 | TRBD1 | TRBV7-7 | CASSPGTGAYEQYF | TGTGCTAGCAGCCCCGGGACAGGGGCCTACGAGCAGTACTTC
- | TRBJ1-1 | - | TRBV27 | CASSLRGRYTEAFF | TGTGCCAGCAGTTTAAGGGGCCGCTACACTGAAGCTTTCTTT
- | TRBJ2-5 | TRBD1 | TRBV5-1 | CASSRGQGLMYQETQYF | TGCGCCAGCAGCCGCGGACAGGGGCTAATGTACCAAGAGACCCAGTACTTC
few | TRBJ1-1 | TRBD1 | TRBV19 | CASSPRQGPTEAFF | TGTGCCAGTAGTCCCCGACAGGGGCCCACTGAAGCTTTCTTT
once | TRBJ1-2 | TRBD1 | TRBV6-5 | CASSDRGQGALTYTF | TGTGCCAGCAGCGACAGGGGACAGGGGGCTTTAACCTACACCTTC
- | TRBJ2-3 | - | TRBV10-3 | CAISEGGGTDTQYF | TGTGCCATCAGTGAGGGTGGCGGCACAGATACGCAGTATTTT
- | TRBJ2-1 | - | TRBV5-1 | CASSLNPGWYNEQFF | TGCGCCAGCAGCTTGAACCCAGGGTGGTACAATGAGCAGTTCTTC
- | TRBJ1-5 | - | TRBV6-6 | CASNSIEENQPQHF | TGTGCCAGCAACTCAATCGAGGAAAATCAGCCCCAGCATTTT
- | TRBJ1-2 | - | TRBV7-8 | CASSLFSNGGGYGYTF | TGTGCCAGCAGCTTATTTTCGAACGGGGGCGGCTATGGCTACACCTTC
once | TRBJ2-5 | TRBD1 | TRBV7-9 | CASSFPTGGETQYF | TGTGCCAGCAGCTTCCCGACAGGGGGGGAGACCCAGTACTTC
- | TRBJ1-3 | TRBD1 | TRBV7-9 | CASSLGGRGLLGNTIYF | TGTGCCAGCAGCTTGGGGGGCAGGGGGCTTCTCGGAAACACCATATATTTT
- | TRBJ1-5 | - | TRBV2 | CASREGMSSNQPQHF | TGTGCCAGCAGAGAGGGGATGAGTAGCAATCAGCCCCAGCATTTT
- | TRBJ1-5 | - | TRBV20-1 | CSASEGWAQHF | TGCAGTGCTAGTGAGGGCTGGGCCCAGCATTTT